A single sample gave rise to the 16 T cell receptor beta chains below, sequenced in a study of T cell repertoires in cytomegalovirus infection. The antigens these receptors bind are not known. One entry per CDR3 protein results from TCRdb running MiXCR on the reads. This table holds 750,000 to 900,000 distinct CDR3 sequences, about 27% found once. Sequences were derived from cultured CD8+ T cells from PBMCs, sampled from culture after CMV antigen stimulation. Receptor source: a human donor in good health (CMV status not recorded). Some clones in this sample may be carry-over from other donors' samples.

This chain connects TRBV9 to TRBJ2-1, with 9 bases aligning to TRBD2. The CDR3 loop spans 16 amino acids. Per germline, CDR1 SGDLS and CDR2 YYNGEE. V dropped 4 bases and J dropped 9; count of bases not matched to a gene: 14. Here the CDR3 reads CASSPHALAGTSEQFF. The CDR3 DNA sequence: TGTGCCAGCAGCCCCCATGCCCTAGCGGGGACCAGTGAGCAGTTCTTC.

The chain combines TRBV7-6 with TRBJ2-3; D ambiguous. The CDR3 totals 15 residues. CDR1 SGHVS and CDR2 FNYEAQ come from the germline V gene. Trimming stripped 3 bases from V and 2 bases from J, with 12 bases between. The CDR3 spells CASSFPLTHTDTQYF. For the CDR3, the DNA is TGTGCCAGCAGCTTCCCTTTGACACACACAGATACGCAGTATTTT.

This clonotype was counted ten times or more. This rearrangement joins TRBV7-9 to TRBJ2-4; D might be TRBD2 (5 bases). Trimming cost V 4 bases and J 0 bases, with 7 bases left between them. Germline CDR1 reads SEHNR; CDR2 reads FQNEAQ (reference sequence). The CDR3 is 14 residues long. Here the CDR3 reads CASSSGLAKNIQYF. CDR3 nucleotide sequence: TGTGCCAGCAGCTCCGGACTAGCCAAAAACATTCAGTACTTC.

The chain recombines TRBV7-9 with TRBJ2-7; 10 nucleotides line up with TRBD1. Germline V CDR1 and CDR2: SEHNR, FQNEAQ (reference sequence). The CDR3 is 15 amino acids. The V and J ends lost 3 bases and 3 bases, in that order; junction bases with no gene match: 5. As DNA, the CDR3 is TGTGCCAGCAGCTTGGGGACAGGGGTCTTCTACGAGCAGTACTTC. It is translated as CASSLGTGVFYEQYF.

The chain has TRBV12-3 or TRBV12-4 and TRBJ2-5; maybe TRBD2 (5 bases). Trimming stripped 6 bases from V and 5 bases from J, with 10 bases between. This CDR3 comprises 12 residues. CDR3 in DNA: TGTGCCAGCAGGGAGGCCTGGGAGACCCAGTACTTC. Translated, it gives CASREAWETQYF.

This clonotype was counted only a few times. The V call is TRBV27, the J call TRBJ1-5; D ambiguous. Trimming stripped 5 bases from V and 5 bases from J, with 16 bases between. The CDR3 contains 15 residues. The V gene's germline CDR1 is MNHEY and CDR2 SMNVEV (reference sequence). The CDR3 bases are TGTGCCAGCAGTCTCTCATTTTTCGGTGATCAGCCCCAGCATTTT. Translation: CASSLSFFGDQPQHF.

The chain is built from TRBV15 and TRBJ1-1; tentative D call: TRBD1 (5 bases). The V end was cut by 4 bases, the J end by 10 bases, with 13 bases between. The CDR3 sequence is 12 residues long. Germline loops: CDR1 LNHNV, CDR2 YYDKDF (reference sequence). CDR3 DNA: TGTGCCACCAGCACCCGGGGGGGTGGAGCTTTCTTT. It codes for CATSTRGGGAFF.

This clonotype has only a few counts. V and J are TRBV6-6 and TRBJ1-2; TRBD1 aligns across 10 bases. The length of the CDR3 is 15 residues. V trimming: 0 bases; J trimming: 4 bases; junction bases outside the gene matches: 2. Germline V lookup: CDR1 MNHNY, CDR2 SVGAGI (reference sequence). The CDR3 region is CASSYSGTGVYGYTF. The CDR3 bases are TGTGCCAGCAGTTACTCAGGGACAGGGGTCTATGGCTACACCTTC.

The chain employs TRBV6-6 and TRBJ2-1; D is undetermined. Germline CDR1 and CDR2: MNHNY and SVGAGI (reference sequence). The CDR3 is made up of 11 amino acids. V lost 5 bases to trimming and J lost 8 bases, with 7 bases between them. The CDR3 DNA reads as TGTGCCAGCAGTATGTCCCATGAGCAGTTCTTC. This translates into CASSMSHEQFF.

This clonotype was counted a few times. The chain is built from TRBV4-3 and TRBJ2-3; no definite D call. The CDR3 covers 18 residues. V shed 4 bases and J shed 0 bases, with 20 bases lying between them. Per germline, CDR1 LGHNA and CDR2 YSLEER. DNA of the CDR3: TGCGCCAGCAGCCCGACGAGGTCAGTCTGGTCTAGCACAGATACGCAGTATTTT. Protein sequence: CASSPTRSVWSSTDTQYF.

This chain uses TRBV28 with TRBJ1-5; a possible D gene is TRBD1 (6 bases). Germline V lookup: CDR1 MDHEN, CDR2 SYDVKM. The CDR3 sequence is 16 residues long. V lost 2 bases and J lost 3, with 14 bases in between. The CDR3 protein is CASSLLTGTDNQPQHF. The CDR3 bases are TGTGCCAGCAGTTTACTAACAGGGACCGACAATCAGCCCCAGCATTTT.

V gene TRBV6-2 or TRBV6-3 combines with J gene TRBJ2-7, with TRBD2 matching over 9 bases. Germline V gene lookup returns CDR1 MNHEY and CDR2 SVGEGT. The CDR3 runs 15 residues. The CDR3 is CADTGSGGPPYEQYF. The CDR3 bases are TGTGCTGATACGGGTAGCGGGGGACCACCCTACGAGCAGTACTTC.

V and J are TRBV25-1 and TRBJ2-3, with unresolved D. Germline V gene sequence: CDR1 MGHDK, CDR2 SYGVNS. CDR3 length: 11 amino acids. V lost 8 bases, J lost 5 bases, and 8 bases lay in between. The CDR3 region is CASRYGDTQYF. As DNA, the CDR3 is TGTGCCAGCCGGTACGGAGATACGCAGTATTTT.

The chain employs TRBV6-5 and TRBJ1-2, with TRBD1 matching over 8 bases. The CDR3 sequence is 14 residues long. Germline CDR1 MNHEY, CDR2 SVGAGI. After removal of 5 bases from V and 8 bases from J, the junction contained 10 bases not matched to a gene. CDR3 protein: CASSVPNRGEGYTF. For the CDR3, the DNA is TGTGCCAGCAGTGTCCCGAACAGGGGGGAAGGCTACACCTTC.

V usage is TRBV7-9 and J usage is TRBJ1-1, with 10 bases that match TRBD1. Germline V CDR1 and CDR2: SEHNR, FQNEAQ (reference sequence). V trimming: 4 bases; J trimming: 10 bases; junction bases outside the gene matches: 9. This CDR3 is 14 amino acids long. CDR3 bases: TGTGCCAGCAGCTCTAAGGACAGGGGGATTGGAGCTTTCTTT. Encoded protein: CASSSKDRGIGAFF.

The chain has TRBV6-2 or TRBV6-3 and TRBJ2-1, with 10 bases fitting TRBD2. The CDR3 totals 15 residues. The germline gives CDR1 MNHEY, CDR2 SVGEGT. V shed 5 bases and J 7 bases; nucleotides not matched to a gene: 8. Here the CDR3 DNA reads TGTGCCAGCAGTCCGCTAGCGGGGGCGCGAAATGAGCAGTTCTTC. Its translation is CASSPLAGARNEQFF.